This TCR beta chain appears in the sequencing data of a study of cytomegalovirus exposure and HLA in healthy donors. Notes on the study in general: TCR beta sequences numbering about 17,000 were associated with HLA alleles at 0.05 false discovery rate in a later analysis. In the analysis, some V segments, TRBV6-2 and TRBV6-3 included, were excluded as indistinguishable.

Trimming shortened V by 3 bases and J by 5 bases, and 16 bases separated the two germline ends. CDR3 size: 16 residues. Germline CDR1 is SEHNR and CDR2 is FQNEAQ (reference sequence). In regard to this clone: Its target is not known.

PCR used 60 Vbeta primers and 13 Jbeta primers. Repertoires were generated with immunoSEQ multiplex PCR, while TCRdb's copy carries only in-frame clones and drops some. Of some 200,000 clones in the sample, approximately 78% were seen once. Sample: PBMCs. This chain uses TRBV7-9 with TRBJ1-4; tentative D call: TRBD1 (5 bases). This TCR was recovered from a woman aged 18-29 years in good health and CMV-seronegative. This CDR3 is CASSFLGLGVNEKLFF. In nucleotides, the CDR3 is TGTGCCAGCAGCTTCCTCGGGCTAGGGGTAAATGAAAAACTGTTTTTT.